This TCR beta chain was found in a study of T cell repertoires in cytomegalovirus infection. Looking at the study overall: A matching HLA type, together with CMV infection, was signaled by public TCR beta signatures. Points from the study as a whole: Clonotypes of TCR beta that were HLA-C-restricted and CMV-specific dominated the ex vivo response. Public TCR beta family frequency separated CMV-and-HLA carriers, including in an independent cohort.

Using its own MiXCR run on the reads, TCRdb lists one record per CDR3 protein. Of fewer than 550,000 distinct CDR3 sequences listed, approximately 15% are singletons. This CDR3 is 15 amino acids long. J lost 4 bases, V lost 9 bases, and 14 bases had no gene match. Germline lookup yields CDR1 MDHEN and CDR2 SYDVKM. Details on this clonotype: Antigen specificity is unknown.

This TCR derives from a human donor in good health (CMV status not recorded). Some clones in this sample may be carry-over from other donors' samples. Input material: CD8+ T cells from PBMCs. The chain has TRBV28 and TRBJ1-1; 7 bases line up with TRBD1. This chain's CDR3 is CARTLLGGYGTEAFF. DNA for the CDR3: TGTGCCAGAACCCTTTTAGGGGGCTACGGCACTGAAGCTTTCTTT.